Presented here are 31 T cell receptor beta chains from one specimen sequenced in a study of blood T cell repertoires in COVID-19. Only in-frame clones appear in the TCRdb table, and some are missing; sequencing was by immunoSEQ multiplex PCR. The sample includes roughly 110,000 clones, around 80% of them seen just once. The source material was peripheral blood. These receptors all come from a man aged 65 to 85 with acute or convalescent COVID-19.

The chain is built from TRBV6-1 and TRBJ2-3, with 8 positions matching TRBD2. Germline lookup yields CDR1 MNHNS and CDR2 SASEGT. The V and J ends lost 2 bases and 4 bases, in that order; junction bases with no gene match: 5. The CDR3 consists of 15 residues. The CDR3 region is CASSESGGRSDTQYF. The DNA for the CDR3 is TGTGCCAGCAGTGAAAGCGGGGGTAGGTCAGATACGCAGTATTTT.

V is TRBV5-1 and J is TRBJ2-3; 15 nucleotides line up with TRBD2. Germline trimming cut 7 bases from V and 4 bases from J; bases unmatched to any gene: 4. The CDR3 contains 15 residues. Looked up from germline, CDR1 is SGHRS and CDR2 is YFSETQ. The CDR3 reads CASGLAGGPADTQYF. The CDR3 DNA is TGCGCCAGCGGACTAGCGGGGGGGCCCGCAGATACGCAGTATTTT.

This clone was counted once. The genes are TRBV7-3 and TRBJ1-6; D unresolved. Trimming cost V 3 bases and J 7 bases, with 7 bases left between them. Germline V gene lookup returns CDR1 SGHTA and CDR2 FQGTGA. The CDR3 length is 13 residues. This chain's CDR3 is CASSFRPNSPLHF. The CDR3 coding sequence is TGTGCCAGCAGCTTCCGTCCCAATTCACCCCTCCACTTT.

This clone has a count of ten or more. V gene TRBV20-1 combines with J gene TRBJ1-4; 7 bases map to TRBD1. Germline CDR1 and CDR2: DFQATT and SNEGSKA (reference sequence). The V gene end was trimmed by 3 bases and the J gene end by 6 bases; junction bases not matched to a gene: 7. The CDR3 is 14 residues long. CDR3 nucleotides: TGCAGTGCTAGTAGAGGGGGCTTTTATGAAAAACTGTTTTTT. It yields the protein CSASRGGFYEKLFF.

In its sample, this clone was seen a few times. The CDR3 region is CASSLTPGQETQYF. CDR3 sequence (DNA): TGCGCCAGCAGCTTAACTCCGGGACAGGAGACCCAGTACTTC. The rearrangement joins TRBV5-1 to TRBJ2-5, with 7 bases aligning to TRBD1. CDR3 length: 14 residues. With 2 bases clipped from V and 5 bases from J, the junction kept 6 bases outside the gene matches. CDR1 and CDR2 (germline): SGHRS, YFSETQ. Supplemented by reference TRBV5-1 and TRBJ2-5, the full variable domain reads KAGVTQTPRYLIKTRGQQVTLSCSPISGHRSVSWYQQTPGQGLQFLFEYFSETQRNKGNFPGRFSGRQFSNSRSEMNVSTLELGDSALYLCASSLTPGQETQYFGPGTRLLVL.

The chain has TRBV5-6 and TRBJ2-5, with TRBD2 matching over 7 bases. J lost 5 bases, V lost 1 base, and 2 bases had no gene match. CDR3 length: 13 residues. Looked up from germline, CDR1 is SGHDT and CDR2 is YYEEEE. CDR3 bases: TGTGCCAGCAGCTTGAACGGGGGGGAGACCCAGTACTTC. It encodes CASSLNGGETQYF.

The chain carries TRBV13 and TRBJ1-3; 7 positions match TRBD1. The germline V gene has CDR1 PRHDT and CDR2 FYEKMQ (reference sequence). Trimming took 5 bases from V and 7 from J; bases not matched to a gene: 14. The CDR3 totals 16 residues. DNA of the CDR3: TGTGCCAGCAGCAACTCCCGATCGGGACAGTTCAACACCATATATTTT. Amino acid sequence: CASSNSRSGQFNTIYF. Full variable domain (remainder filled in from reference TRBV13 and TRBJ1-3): AAGVIQSPRHLIKEKRETATLKCYPIPRHDTVYWYQQGPGQDPQFLISFYEKMQSDKGSIPDRFSAQQFSDYHSELNMSSLELGDSALYFCASSNSRSGQFNTIYFGEGSWLTVV.

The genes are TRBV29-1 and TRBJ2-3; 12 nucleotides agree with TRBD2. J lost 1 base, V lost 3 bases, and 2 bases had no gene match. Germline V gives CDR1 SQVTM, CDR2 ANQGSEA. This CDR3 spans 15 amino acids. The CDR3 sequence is CSVDRLAGGTDTQYF. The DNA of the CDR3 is TGCAGCGTTGACCGACTAGCGGGGGGCACAGATACGCAGTATTTT.

In DNA, the CDR3 is TGTGCCAGCAGACCGACAGGGGAATTATATGGCTACACCTTC. Protein sequence: CASRPTGELYGYTF. The chain combines TRBV3-1 (or the pseudogene TRBV3-2) with TRBJ1-2, with 8 nucleotides matching TRBD1. Looked up from germline, CDR1 is LGHDT and CDR2 is YNNKEL (reference sequence). Trimming cost V 6 bases and J 5 bases; bases outside gene matches: 8. The length of the CDR3 is 14 residues.

The DNA for the CDR3 is TGTGCCAGCAGCTTAACAGGTCCGGGGTACAATGAGCAGTTCTTC. Translation: CASSLTGPGYNEQFF. The rearrangement uses TRBV7-3 and TRBJ2-1, with D possibly TRBD2 on 5 matching bases. CDR1 is SGHTA, CDR2 FQGTGA, per germline. Trimming shortened V by 0 bases and J by 4 bases, and 10 bases separated the two germline ends. The CDR3 contains 15 residues. The full variable domain, completed using reference TRBV7-3 and TRBJ2-1, is GAGVSQTPSNKVTEKGKYVELRCDPISGHTALYWYRQSLGQGPEFLIYFQGTGAADDSGLPNDRFFAVRPEGSVSTLKIQRTERGDSAVYLCASSLTGPGYNEQFFGPGTRLTVL.

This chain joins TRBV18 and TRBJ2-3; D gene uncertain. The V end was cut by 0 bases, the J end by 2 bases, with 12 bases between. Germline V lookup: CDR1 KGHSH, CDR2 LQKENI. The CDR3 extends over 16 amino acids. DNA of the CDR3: TGTGCCAGCTCACCACCTCTTGGCACGTCCACAGATACGCAGTATTTT. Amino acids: CASSPPLGTSTDTQYF.

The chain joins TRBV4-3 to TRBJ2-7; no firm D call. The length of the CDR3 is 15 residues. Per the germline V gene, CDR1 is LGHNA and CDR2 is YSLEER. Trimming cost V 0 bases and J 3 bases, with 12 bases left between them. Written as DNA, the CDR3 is TGCGCCAGCAGCCAAGATGACGGAGTGGGCTACGAGCAGTACTTC. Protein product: CASSQDDGVGYEQYF.

DNA for the CDR3: TGTGCCACCAGTGATTTGCCCCCTAACAGCACAGATACGCAGTATTTT. This codes for CATSDLPPNSTDTQYF. This chain uses TRBV24-1 with TRBJ2-3; D is undetermined. Germline CDR1 reads KGHDR; CDR2 reads SFDVKD. This CDR3 has 16 amino acids. V was pared by 0 bases and J by 0 bases, with 9 bases between.

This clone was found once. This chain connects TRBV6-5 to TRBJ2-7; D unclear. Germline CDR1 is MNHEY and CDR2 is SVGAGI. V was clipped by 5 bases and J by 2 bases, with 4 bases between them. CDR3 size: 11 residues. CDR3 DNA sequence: TGTGCCAGCAGTCAAACCTACGAGCAGTACTTC. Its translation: CASSQTYEQYF.

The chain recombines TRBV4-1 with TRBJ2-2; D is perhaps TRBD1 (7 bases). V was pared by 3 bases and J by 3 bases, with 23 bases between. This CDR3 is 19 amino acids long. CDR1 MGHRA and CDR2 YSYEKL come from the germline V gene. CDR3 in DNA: TGCGCCAGCAGCCATCAACCTCTCGGCGGGACAGAAGACACCGGGGAGCTGTTTTTT. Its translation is CASSHQPLGGTEDTGELFF.

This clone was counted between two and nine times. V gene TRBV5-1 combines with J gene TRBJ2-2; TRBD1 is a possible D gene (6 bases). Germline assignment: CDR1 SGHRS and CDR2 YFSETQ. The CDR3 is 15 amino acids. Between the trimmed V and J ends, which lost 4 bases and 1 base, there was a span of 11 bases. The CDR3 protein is CASSQPGQNTGELFF. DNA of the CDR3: TGCGCCAGCAGCCAACCGGGACAGAACACCGGGGAGCTGTTTTTT.

For the CDR3, the DNA is TGCGCCAGCAGCTTGGTTAGCCTGGGTTCACCCCTCCACTTT. Protein product: CASSLVSLGSPLHF. J is TRBJ1-6 and V is TRBV5-1; D is unclear. The CDR3 extends over 14 amino acids. V was clipped by 0 bases and J by 9 bases, with 10 bases between them. Per the germline V gene, CDR1 is SGHRS and CDR2 is YFSETQ. Using reference TRBV5-1 and TRBJ1-6 for the parts outside the CDR3, the full variable domain is KAGVTQTPRYLIKTRGQQVTLSCSPISGHRSVSWYQQTPGQGLQFLFEYFSETQRNKGNFPGRFSGRQFSNSRSEMNVSTLELGDSALYLCASSLVSLGSPLHFGNGTRLTVT.

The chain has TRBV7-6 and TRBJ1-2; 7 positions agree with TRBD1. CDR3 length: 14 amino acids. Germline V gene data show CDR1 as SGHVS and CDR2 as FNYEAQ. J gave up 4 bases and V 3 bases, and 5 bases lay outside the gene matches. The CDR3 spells CASSFAGGAYGYTF. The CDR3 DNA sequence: TGTGCCAGCAGCTTTGCAGGGGGAGCCTATGGCTACACCTTC.

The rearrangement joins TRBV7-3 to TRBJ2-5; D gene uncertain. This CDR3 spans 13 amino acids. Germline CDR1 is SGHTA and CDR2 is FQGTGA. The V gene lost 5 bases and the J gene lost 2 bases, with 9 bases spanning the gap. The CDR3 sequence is CASSPLGQETQYF. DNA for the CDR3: TGTGCCAGCAGCCCCCTAGGACAAGAGACCCAGTACTTC.

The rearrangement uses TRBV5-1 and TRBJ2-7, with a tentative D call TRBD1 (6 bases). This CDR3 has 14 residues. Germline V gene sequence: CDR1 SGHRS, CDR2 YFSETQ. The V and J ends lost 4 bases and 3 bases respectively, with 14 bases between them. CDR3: CASSPNEGVYEQYF. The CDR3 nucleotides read TGCGCCAGCAGCCCGAACGAGGGGGTCTACGAGCAGTACTTC.

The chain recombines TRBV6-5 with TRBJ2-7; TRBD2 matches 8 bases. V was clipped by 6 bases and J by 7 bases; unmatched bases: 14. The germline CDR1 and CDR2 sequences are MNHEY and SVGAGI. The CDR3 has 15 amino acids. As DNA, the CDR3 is TGTGCCAGCAGCGAGGTTCCTAGCGGGTTTGGAGAGCAGTACTTC. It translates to CASSEVPSGFGEQYF.

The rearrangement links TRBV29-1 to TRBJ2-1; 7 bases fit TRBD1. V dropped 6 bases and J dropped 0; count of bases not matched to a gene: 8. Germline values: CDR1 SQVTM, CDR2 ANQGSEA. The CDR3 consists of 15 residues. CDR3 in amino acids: CSVRTGTSSYNEQFF. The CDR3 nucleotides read TGCAGCGTCAGGACAGGAACGAGCTCCTACAATGAGCAGTTCTTC.

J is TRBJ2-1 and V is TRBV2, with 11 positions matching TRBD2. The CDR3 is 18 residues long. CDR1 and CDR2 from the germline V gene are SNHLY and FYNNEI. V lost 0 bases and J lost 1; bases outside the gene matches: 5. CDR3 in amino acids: CASSEASGLAGSYNEQFF. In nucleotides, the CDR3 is TGTGCCAGCAGTGAAGCGTCCGGACTAGCGGGTTCCTACAATGAGCAGTTCTTC.

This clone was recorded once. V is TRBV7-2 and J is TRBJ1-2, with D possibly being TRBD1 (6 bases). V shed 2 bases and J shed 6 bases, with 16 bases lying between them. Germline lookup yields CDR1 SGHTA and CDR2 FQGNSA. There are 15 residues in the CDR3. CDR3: CASSLSPLSGDGYTF. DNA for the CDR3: TGTGCCAGCAGCTTATCGCCCCTTTCAGGGGATGGCTACACCTTC.

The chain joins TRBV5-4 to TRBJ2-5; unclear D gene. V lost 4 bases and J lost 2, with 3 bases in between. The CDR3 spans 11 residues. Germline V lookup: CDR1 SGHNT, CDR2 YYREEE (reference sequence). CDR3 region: CASSAQETQYF. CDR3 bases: TGTGCCAGCAGCGCGCAAGAGACCCAGTACTTC.

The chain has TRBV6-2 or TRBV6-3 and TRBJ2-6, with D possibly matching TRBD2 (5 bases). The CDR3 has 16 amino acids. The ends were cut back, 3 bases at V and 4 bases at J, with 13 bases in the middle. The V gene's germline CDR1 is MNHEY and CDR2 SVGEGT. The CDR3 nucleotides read TGTGCCAGCAGTTATGCCAGGCCGGGAGGGGCCAACGTCCTGACTTTC. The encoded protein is CASSYARPGGANVLTF.

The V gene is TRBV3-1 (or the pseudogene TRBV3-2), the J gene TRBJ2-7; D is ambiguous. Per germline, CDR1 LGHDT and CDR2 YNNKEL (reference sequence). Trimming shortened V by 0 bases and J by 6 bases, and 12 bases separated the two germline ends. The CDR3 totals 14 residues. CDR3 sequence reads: CASSQDLLRGEQYF. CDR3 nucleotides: TGTGCCAGCAGCCAAGACCTCCTCCGAGGCGAGCAGTACTTC.

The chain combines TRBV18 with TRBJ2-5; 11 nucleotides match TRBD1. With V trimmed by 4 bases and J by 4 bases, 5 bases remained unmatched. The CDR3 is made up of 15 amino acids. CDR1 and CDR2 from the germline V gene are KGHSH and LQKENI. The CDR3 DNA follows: TGTGCCAGCTCACGCGGACAGGGGGCTGGAGAGACCCAGTACTTC. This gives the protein CASSRGQGAGETQYF.

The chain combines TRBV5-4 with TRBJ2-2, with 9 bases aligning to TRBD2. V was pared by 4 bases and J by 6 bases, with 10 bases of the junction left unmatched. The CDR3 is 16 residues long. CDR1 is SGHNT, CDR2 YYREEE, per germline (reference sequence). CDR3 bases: TGTGCCAGCAGCCAGGGATTAGCGGGGGCGGCCGGGGAGCTGTTTTTT. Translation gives CASSQGLAGAAGELFF.

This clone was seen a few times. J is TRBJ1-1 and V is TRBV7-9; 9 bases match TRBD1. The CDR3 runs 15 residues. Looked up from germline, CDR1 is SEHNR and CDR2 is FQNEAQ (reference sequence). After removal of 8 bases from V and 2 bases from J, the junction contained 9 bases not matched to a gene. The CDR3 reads CASGTLQGANTEAFF. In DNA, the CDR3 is TGTGCCAGCGGAACCCTACAGGGGGCTAACACTGAAGCTTTCTTT.

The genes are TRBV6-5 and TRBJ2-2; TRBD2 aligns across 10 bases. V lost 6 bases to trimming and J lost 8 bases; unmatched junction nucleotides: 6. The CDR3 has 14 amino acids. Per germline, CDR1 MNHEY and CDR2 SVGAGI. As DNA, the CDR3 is TGTGCCAGCAGCCTAGCGGGGGCCGCGGGGGAGCTGTTTTTT. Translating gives CASSLAGAAGELFF.